The source of this T cell receptor beta chain is a study of blood T cell repertoires in COVID-19. Overall study context: Sources were T cells, B-cell-depleted T cells, or PBMCs; the material itself was cDNA or gDNA.

Followed over time, Seattle patients had been enrolled while infection was active. CDR3 size: 12 residues. Deletions cut 3 bases from V and 4 bases from J, with 3 bases between. CDR1 MNHEY and CDR2 SMNVEV come from the germline V gene (reference sequence). Original handling: For nucleated cells, counts were estimated from reference gene primer amplification. TCRdb's table, derived via immunoSEQ multiplex PCR, lists solely in-frame clones and lacks some. The DNA was the basis for D and trimming; V, J and clone size are from that table. The sample holds about 370,000 clones, roughly 90% seen once. The specimen sequenced was peripheral blood. The origin of this receptor is a young woman with COVID-19, enrolled during active disease. This chain uses TRBV27 with TRBJ2-2; D not resolved. The CDR3 nucleotides read TGTGCCAGCAGTTTCTCCACCGGGGAGCTGTTTTTT. Its protein product is CASSFSTGELFF.